These 13 T cell receptor beta chains were all obtained from the same sample, sequenced in a study of T cells in Graves' hyperthyroidism and ophthalmopathy. Amplification yielded TCR beta CDR3 regions, with RNA transcripts as the source. A first-round RT-PCR of the TCR CDR3 used the HTBI primer set. MiXCR, applied by TCRdb to the multiplex PCR reads, yields one record per CDR3 protein. The repertoire consists of hundreds of thousands of distinct CDR3 sequences, with over 15% occurring once and the leading ten covering about 18%. Sequencing was done on a sample of blood. The receptors were sampled from a woman between 18 and 30 years old with Graves' hyperthyroidism.

J is TRBJ2-7 and V is TRBV10-3; no firm D call. V gave up 6 bases and J gave up 0 bases, with 15 bases separating them. This CDR3 has 15 residues. CDR1 is ENHRY, CDR2 SYGVKD, per germline. In nucleotides, the CDR3 is TGTGCCATCAGCCCCGACCAGACCCCCTCCTACGAGCAGTACTTC. Translating gives CAISPDQTPSYEQYF.

This clonotype appeared a few times. The rearrangement links TRBV19 to TRBJ2-5, with D perhaps matching TRBD2 (6 bases). The germline V gene encodes CDR1 LNHDA and CDR2 SQIVND (reference sequence). V was clipped by 10 bases and J by 1 base, with 19 bases between them. This CDR3 region has 15 residues. The chain's CDR3 is CATQLDGGTQETQYF. The CDR3 bases are TGTGCCACGCAGTTGGACGGCGGGACCCAAGAGACCCAGTACTTC.

This chain uses TRBV20-1 with TRBJ2-1; 8 bases are a match to TRBD2. The ends lost 6 bases at V and 2 bases at J; junction bases unmatched: 3. CDR3 length: 13 residues. From germline, CDR1 is DFQATT and CDR2 SNEGSKA (reference sequence). The CDR3 nucleotides read TGCAGTGCAACTAGCGGAGCCTACAATGAGCAGTTCTTC. This encodes CSATSGAYNEQFF.

This clonotype was seen only once. J is TRBJ2-1 and V is TRBV25-1; 10 nucleotides align to TRBD1. The J segment lost 2 bases and the V segment lost 3 bases, leaving 4 bases of the junction unmatched. The length of the CDR3 is 16 residues. From germline, CDR1 is MGHDK and CDR2 SYGVNS. In nucleotides, the CDR3 is TGTGCCAGCAGTGATTTGACAGGGGGCGCCTACAATGAGCAGTTCTTC. Translating it yields CASSDLTGGAYNEQFF.

This clonotype was detected a few times. The chain has TRBV20-1 and TRBJ2-3; 10 positions match TRBD2. Germline values: CDR1 DFQATT, CDR2 SNEGSKA (reference sequence). Trimming took 3 bases from V and 6 from J; bases not matched to a gene: 9. The CDR3 spans 15 residues. CDR3 DNA sequence: TGCAGTGCTAGCAAGCGGGAGGGCCGGGTGGATACGCAGTATTTT. Encoded protein: CSASKREGRVDTQYF.

Many counts were recorded for this clonotype. The CDR3 bases are TGTGCCAGCAGTTTCCCCGGGGAGGGGTACTATGGCTACACCTTC. Amino acid sequence: CASSFPGEGYYGYTF. This chain connects TRBV12-3 or TRBV12-4 to TRBJ1-2, with TRBD1 as a possible D gene (5 bases). Trimming cost V 3 bases and J 3 bases, with 14 bases left between them. The CDR3 runs 15 residues.

The sample holds a few counts of this clonotype. The V and J genes are TRBV11-2 and TRBJ2-6; the D call may be TRBD1 or TRBD2 (5 bases each). CDR3 size: 15 residues. Germline-derived CDR1 and CDR2 are SGHAT and FQNNGV. V shed 3 bases and J shed 4 bases, with 10 bases lying between them. The CDR3: CASSLGVLGANVLTF. In DNA, the CDR3 is TGTGCCAGCAGCTTGGGGGTTCTCGGGGCCAACGTCCTGACTTTC.

This clonotype was detected ten times or more. This rearrangement joins TRBV2 to TRBJ2-3; 7 bases match TRBD1. There are 18 residues in the CDR3. V was pared by 0 bases and J by 2 bases, with 11 bases of the junction left unmatched. Germline values: CDR1 SNHLY, CDR2 FYNNEI. CDR3 bases: TGTGCCAGCAGTGAAGCCCTAATTACAGGGGACCTCACAGATACGCAGTATTTT. As protein: CASSEALITGDLTDTQYF.

This clonotype was counted at least ten times. The chain combines TRBV28 with TRBJ2-6; D could derive from TRBD1 or TRBD2 (5 bases each). Germline-derived CDR1 and CDR2 are MDHEN and SYDVKM. CDR3 length equals 15 residues. The V end was cut by 4 bases, the J end by 0 bases, with 7 bases between. The CDR3 protein is CASSWDGSGANVLTF. The CDR3 bases are TGTGCCAGCAGTTGGGACGGCTCTGGGGCCAACGTCCTGACTTTC.

This clonotype showed up just a few times. The rearrangement joins TRBV5-4 to TRBJ2-1; 11 bases match TRBD2. The CDR3 totals 15 residues. The junction had 5 bases not matched to a gene; V was cut back by 0 bases and J by 9 bases. Per the germline V gene, CDR1 is SGHNT and CDR2 is YYREEE (reference sequence). The CDR3 DNA reads as TGTGCCAGCAGCTTGGATACTAGCGGGAGCTCTGAGCAGTTCTTC. As protein: CASSLDTSGSSEQFF.

The J gene is TRBJ1-1, the V gene TRBV20-1, with TRBD1 matching 10 bases. V was pared by 6 bases and J by 3 bases, with 7 bases of the junction left unmatched. Looked up from germline, CDR1 is DFQATT and CDR2 is SNEGSKA (reference sequence). This CDR3 has 14 residues. CDR3 nucleotides: TGCAGTGCCACGACCGGGACAGGGGACACTGAAGCTTTCTTT. Residues: CSATTGTGDTEAFF.

At least ten counts were recorded for this clonotype. The chain combines TRBV7-8 with TRBJ1-5; D remains ambiguous. CDR1 and CDR2 from the germline V gene are SGHVS and FQNEAQ. Trimming cost V 0 bases and J 0 bases, with 0 bases left between them. This CDR3 contains 13 residues. The CDR3 DNA sequence: TGTGCCAGCAGCTTAGCTAGCAATCAGCCCCAGCATTTT. Amino acids: CASSLASNQPQHF.

The table lists this clonotype with a few counts. DNA of the CDR3: TGTGCTAGTGGTTTGGTGCCCCGGACAGGGTGGGCCGGGGAGCTGTTTTTT. This codes for CASGLVPRTGWAGELFF. The J gene is TRBJ2-2, the V gene TRBV12-5, with 8 bases lining up with TRBD1. Germline CDR1 and CDR2: LGHNT and FRNRAP. V dropped 0 bases and J dropped 6; count of bases not matched to a gene: 9. The CDR3 extends over 17 amino acids.